The 10 T cell receptor beta chains in this list originate from one sample, sequenced in a study of Graves' ophthalmopathy and Graves' hyperthyroidism. The study amplified TCR beta CDR3 regions using RNA transcripts. RT-PCR in the first round used HTBI primers; a second-round multiplex PCR followed. TCRdb processed the multiplex PCR reads anew with MiXCR; each CDR3 protein has one entry. The sample contains approximately 640,000 distinct CDR3 sequences, 35% to 45% of which appear only once. Sequenced sample: peripheral blood. These receptors came from an adult man with Graves' ophthalmopathy.

The sample holds many counts of this clonotype. The J gene is TRBJ2-5, the V gene TRBV7-2; 11 nucleotides line up with TRBD2. V trimming: 4 bases; J trimming: 4 bases; junction bases outside the gene matches: 2. CDR1 and CDR2 (germline): SGHTA, FQGNSA. The CDR3 has 14 residues. CDR3 nucleotide sequence: TGTGCCAGCAGCTCCGGGACTAGCGGAGAGACCCAGTACTTC. It translates to CASSSGTSGETQYF.

The chain links TRBV29-1 to TRBJ2-2; either TRBD1 or TRBD2 may supply D (5 bases each). CDR1 SQVTM and CDR2 ANQGSEA come from the germline V gene. There are 15 residues in the CDR3. Between the trimmed V and J ends, which lost 3 bases and 7 bases, there was a span of 18 bases. CDR3 DNA sequence: TGCAGCGTTGATTCCGGGGTAGGGGAACACGGGGAGCTGTTTTTT. It yields the protein CSVDSGVGEHGELFF.

In its sample, this clonotype was seen a few times. The CDR3 coding sequence is TGTGCCAGCAGCCAAGGACCAGACAGTGGGGTTCGGCCCCAGCATTTT. Translated, it gives CASSQGPDSGVRPQHF. The rearrangement uses TRBV3-1 and TRBJ1-5; a possible D gene is TRBD1 (5 bases). The CDR3 extends over 16 amino acids. The V and J ends lost 1 base and 9 bases respectively, with 19 bases between them. In germline, CDR1 is LGHDT, CDR2 YNNKEL (reference sequence).

This clonotype was detected ten times or more. This sequence joins TRBV7-9 and TRBJ1-3, with D uncertain. Trimming shortened V by 1 base and J by 2 bases, and 12 bases separated the two germline ends. The CDR3 is 16 amino acids. Per germline, CDR1 SEHNR and CDR2 FQNEAQ (reference sequence). CDR3 sequence reads: CASSLELVGTGNTIYF. The CDR3 DNA reads TGTGCCAGCAGCTTAGAGTTGGTGGGAACTGGAAACACCATATATTTT.

This clonotype was observed a handful of times. This chain connects TRBV5-4 to TRBJ1-1; 9 bases agree with TRBD1. Germline CDR1 SGHNT, CDR2 YYREEE (reference sequence). The CDR3 length is 14 residues. V was clipped by 0 bases and J by 10 bases; unmatched bases: 7. CDR3 DNA sequence: TGTGCCAGCAGCTTGGCCGGGACAGGGAATCCAGCTTTCTTT. Protein: CASSLAGTGNPAFF. Looking up the rest from reference TRBV5-4 and TRBJ1-1 gives the full variable domain: ETGVTQSPTHLIKTRGQQVTLRCSSQSGHNTVSWYQQALGQGPQFIFQYYREEENGRGNFPPRFSGLQFPNYSSELNVNALELDDSALYLCASSLAGTGNPAFFGQGTRLTVV.

This clonotype came up a few times. The chain joins TRBV4-2 to TRBJ1-2; D ambiguous. CDR1 and CDR2 (germline): LGHNA, YNFKEQ. V gave up 1 base and J gave up 6 bases, with 12 bases separating them. The CDR3 has 14 residues. The CDR3 is CASSQGQGLHGYTF. The CDR3 coding sequence is TGTGCCAGCAGCCAAGGGCAAGGGCTTCATGGCTACACCTTC.

V usage is TRBV10-3 and J usage is TRBJ1-3; 10 nucleotides match TRBD1. Trimming at V came to 4 bases and at J to 2 bases, leaving 5 bases not matched to a gene. CDR3 length: 16 amino acids. Germline CDR1 ENHRY, CDR2 SYGVKD. CDR3 nucleotides: TGTGCCATCAGTGGCCCCGGGACAGGGGCTGGAAACACCATATATTTT. Translating gives CAISGPGTGAGNTIYF.

This clonotype was recorded at least ten times. The chain recombines TRBV7-2 with TRBJ1-5; D unresolved. Germline CDR1 reads SGHTA; CDR2 reads FQGNSA. The CDR3 runs to 13 residues. Between the trimmed V and J ends, which lost 3 bases and 5 bases, there was a span of 8 bases. The CDR3 loop reads CASSLEPDQPQHF. CDR3 sequence (DNA): TGTGCCAGCAGCTTGGAGCCCGATCAGCCCCAGCATTTT.

V gene TRBV14 combines with J gene TRBJ1-2; D gene uncertain. The germline V gene has CDR1 SGHDN and CDR2 FVKESK. This CDR3 is built from 13 residues. Trimming shortened V by 4 bases and J by 7 bases, and 13 bases separated the two germline ends. The CDR3, as DNA: TGTGCCAGCAGCCGTCCGGTACAGTTTGGCTACACCTTC. Translated, it gives CASSRPVQFGYTF. Using reference TRBV14 and TRBJ1-2 for the parts outside the CDR3, the full variable domain is EAGVTQFPSHSVIEKGQTVTLRCDPISGHDNLYWYRRVMGKEIKFLLHFVKESKQDESGMPNNRFLAERTGGTYSTLKVQPAELEDSGVYFCASSRPVQFGYTFGSGTRLTVV.

This clonotype has ten or more counts. The chain recombines TRBV25-1 with TRBJ2-2; D is undetermined. Germline CDR1 reads MGHDK; CDR2 reads SYGVNS. CDR3 length: 13 residues. Trimming shortened V by 1 base and J by 8 bases, and 8 bases separated the two germline ends. CDR3 DNA: TGTGCCAGCAGTGAATCCAACGTAGGGGAGCTGTTTTTT. Its translation is CASSESNVGELFF.